The next 24 T cell receptor beta chains were all read from a single sample in a study of blood T cell repertoires in COVID-19. Generated by immunoSEQ multiplex PCR, the TCRdb table keeps only in-frame clones and is missing some. This sample yields a few hundred thousand clones, of which roughly 86% are seen a single time; approximately 1.5% belongs to the top ten. The sequenced material came from PBMCs or T cells enriched from blood (not recorded which). The receptors here all came from a woman in her thirties who had recovered from COVID-19.

This clone was recorded only once. This chain uses TRBV30 with TRBJ1-3; a possible D gene is TRBD1 (5 bases). The CDR3 covers 13 residues. V was shortened by 3 bases and J by 2 bases, with 8 bases between the two germline ends. CDR1 is GTSNPN and CDR2 is SVGIG in the germline V gene (reference sequence). The CDR3 sequence is CAWRGLAGNTIYF. The CDR3 coding sequence is TGTGCCTGGAGGGGACTAGCTGGAAACACCATATATTTT.

This clone was recorded once. This chain joins TRBV2 and TRBJ1-2; D gene unclear. The germline gives CDR1 SNHLY, CDR2 FYNNEI. The V gene lost 6 bases and the J gene lost 1 base, with 9 bases spanning the gap. This CDR3 spans 13 amino acids. CDR3 sequence reads: CASSPPSNYGYTF. As DNA, the CDR3 is TGTGCCAGCAGCCCTCCTAGTAACTATGGCTACACCTTC.

The rearrangement links TRBV5-1 to TRBJ2-5; perhaps TRBD2 as D (5 bases). The CDR3 extends over 13 amino acids. V was cut by 4 bases and J by 2 bases, with 9 bases left in between. CDR1 is SGHRS, CDR2 YFSETQ, per germline. This CDR3 is CASSPGKQETQYF. CDR3 in DNA: TGCGCCAGCAGCCCGGGGAAGCAAGAGACCCAGTACTTC. The variable domain in full, completed from reference TRBV5-1 and TRBJ2-5, reads KAGVTQTPRYLIKTRGQQVTLSCSPISGHRSVSWYQQTPGQGLQFLFEYFSETQRNKGNFPGRFSGRQFSNSRSEMNVSTLELGDSALYLCASSPGKQETQYFGPGTRLLVL.

The chain recombines TRBV5-4 with TRBJ1-2; the D is unclear. Trimming left V 2 bases short and J 2 bases short, with 10 bases between. Germline loops: CDR1 SGHNT, CDR2 YYREEE (reference sequence). This CDR3 contains 14 residues. The CDR3 DNA reads as TGTGCCAGCAGCTTTGACGGCAGGAACTATGGCTACACCTTC. Translating gives CASSFDGRNYGYTF.

V usage is TRBV28 and J usage is TRBJ1-5, with D perhaps TRBD1 (6 bases). The CDR3 is 14 amino acids. The V gene's germline CDR1 is MDHEN and CDR2 SYDVKM. V shed 5 bases and J shed 4 bases, with 12 bases lying between them. CDR3 nucleotide sequence: TGTGCCAGCAGTACGCCAGGGGCGAATCAGCCCCAGCATTTT. Its translation is CASSTPGANQPQHF. The full variable domain, its missing parts supplied by reference TRBV28 and TRBJ1-5, is DVKVTQSSRYLVKRTGEKVFLECVQDMDHENMFWYRQDPGLGLRLIYFSYDVKMKEKGDIPEGYSVSREKKERFSLILESASTNQTSMYLCASSTPGANQPQHFGDGTRLSIL.

The rearrangement joins TRBV6-5 to TRBJ2-4, with D possibly being TRBD1 (5 bases). The CDR3 has 14 amino acids. Deletions cut 7 bases from V and 1 base from J, with 11 bases between. The germline V gene has CDR1 MNHEY and CDR2 SVGAGI. CDR3: CASTLTDAKNIQYF. CDR3 nucleotides: TGTGCCAGCACCTTGACAGACGCCAAAAACATTCAGTACTTC.

The rearrangement uses TRBV5-6 and TRBJ2-1; 8 bases fit TRBD1. J lost 10 bases, V lost 3 bases, and 12 bases had no gene match. The CDR3 is made up of 15 amino acids. CDR1 is SGHDT, CDR2 YYEEEE, per germline. CDR3 sequence reads: CASSSRPDRVGEQFF. The CDR3 DNA follows: TGTGCCAGCAGCTCCCGCCCGGACAGGGTCGGGGAGCAGTTCTTC. The variable domain in full, completed from reference TRBV5-6 and TRBJ2-1, reads DAGVTQSPTHLIKTRGQQVTLRCSPKSGHDTVSWYQQALGQGPQFIFQYYEEEERQRGNFPDRFSGHQFPNYSSELNVNALLLGDSALYLCASSSRPDRVGEQFFGPGTRLTVL.

The chain combines TRBV5-5 with TRBJ2-3, with D possibly matching TRBD2 (6 bases). CDR3 length: 15 residues. Germline V gives CDR1 SGHKS, CDR2 YYEKEE (reference sequence). Trimming took 6 bases from V and 2 from J, leaving 16 bases between them. CDR3 nucleotide sequence: TGTGCCAGCACCCGCCAGGGACTTCACACAGATACGCAGTATTTT. It encodes CASTRQGLHTDTQYF. Full variable domain (outside the CDR3, taken from reference TRBV5-5 and TRBJ2-3): DAGVTQSPTHLIKTRGQQVTLRCSPISGHKSVSWYQQVLGQGPQFIFQYYEKEERGRGNFPDRFSARQFPNYSSELNVNALLLGDSALYLCASTRQGLHTDTQYFGPGTRLTVL.

The rearrangement joins TRBV29-1 to TRBJ1-1; 8 nucleotides align to TRBD1. The CDR3 spans 13 residues. Germline-derived CDR1 and CDR2 are SQVTM and ANQGSEA. J was trimmed by 1 base and V by 7 bases; bases with no gene match: 5. CDR3 DNA: TGCAGCGCTGACAGGGGCCAGAACACTGAAGCTTTCTTT. It encodes CSADRGQNTEAFF.

The chain combines TRBV27 with TRBJ2-4; D is possibly TRBD1 (6 bases). CDR1 and CDR2 from the germline V gene are MNHEY and SMNVEV (reference sequence). V gave up 2 bases and J gave up 5 bases, with 7 bases separating them. This CDR3 is built from 13 residues. The chain's CDR3 is CASSLAGENIQYF. The CDR3 DNA follows: TGTGCCAGCAGTTTAGCAGGGGAAAACATTCAGTACTTC.

This chain links TRBV7-3 with TRBJ2-1; TRBD2 matches 7 bases. The ends lost 5 bases at V and 2 bases at J; junction bases unmatched: 9. The CDR3 extends over 16 amino acids. Germline CDR1 and CDR2: SGHTA and FQGTGA. The CDR3 nucleotides read TGTGCCAGCAGCCGATTAGGCGGGAGAACCTACAATGAGCAGTTCTTC. Translation: CASSRLGGRTYNEQFF.

Worth noting for this clone: The same CDR3 also results from other DNA sequences found in this sample. This chain's CDR3 is CASSLTGQGNQPQHF. The CDR3 DNA is TGCGCCAGCAGCTTGACCGGACAAGGCAATCAGCCCCAGCATTTT. V and J are TRBV5-1 and TRBJ1-5; TRBD1 is a possible D gene (5 bases). The germline V gene has CDR1 SGHRS and CDR2 YFSETQ. V was trimmed by 1 base and J by 2 bases, leaving 10 bases between them. The CDR3 sequence is 15 residues long.

This chain uses TRBV10-3 with TRBJ2-7; D is perhaps TRBD2 (6 bases). The CDR3 contains 13 residues. The V gene lost 7 bases and the J gene lost 5 bases, with 15 bases spanning the gap. Germline loops: CDR1 ENHRY, CDR2 SYGVKD. The CDR3 spells CAINGGAQDEQYF. As DNA, the CDR3 is TGTGCCATCAACGGGGGTGCCCAGGACGAGCAGTACTTC.

This chain connects TRBV21-1 to TRBJ2-7; the table gives TRBD2 as D, unverified against the DNA. TRBV21-1 is noted as a pseudogene. The CDR3 has 16 residues. The CDR3 coding sequence is TGTGCCAGTCCTCAAATACGGGGGGGCGGTACCTACGAGCAGTACTTC. It specifies CASPQIRGGGTYEQYF.

The chain uses TRBV3-1 (or the pseudogene TRBV3-2) and TRBJ2-6; 7 positions match TRBD2. CDR3 size: 17 residues. Germline CDR1 LGHDT, CDR2 YNNKEL (reference sequence). Losses at the gene ends were 2 bases for V and 4 bases for J; bases not matched to a gene: 8. The CDR3 loop is CASSQWGGLTGANVLTF. The CDR3 DNA follows: TGTGCCAGCAGCCAATGGGGGGGTCTTACCGGGGCCAACGTCCTGACTTTC.

The J gene is TRBJ2-7, the V gene TRBV5-1; a weak D match, TRBD1 (6 bases). CDR1 SGHRS and CDR2 YFSETQ come from the germline V gene. CDR3 length: 11 residues. The V end lost 4 bases, the J end lost 8 bases, and 10 bases lay between the germline ends. CDR3 in DNA: TGCGCCAGCAGCCCCGGACAGCAGCAGTACTTC. The encoded protein is CASSPGQQQYF.

The chain uses TRBV5-4 and TRBJ2-7; D may be TRBD2 (7 bases). The CDR3 is 15 residues long. Looked up from germline, CDR1 is SGHNT and CDR2 is YYREEE (reference sequence). The V and J ends lost 0 bases and 4 bases respectively, with 14 bases between them. The CDR3 here is CASSLEGGGAYEQYF. CDR3 sequence (DNA): TGTGCCAGCAGCTTGGAAGGGGGGGGCGCGTACGAGCAGTACTTC.

The genes are TRBV6-2 or TRBV6-3 and TRBJ1-3; a weak D match, TRBD1 (5 bases). The CDR3 covers 15 residues. Germline CDR1 reads MNHEY; CDR2 reads SVGEGT. V was shortened by 5 bases and J by 1 base, with 12 bases between the two germline ends. The CDR3 is CASSTEDRSGNTIYF. CDR3 in DNA: TGTGCCAGCAGTACTGAAGACAGATCTGGAAACACCATATATTTT.

This clone was seen a few times. The chain is built from TRBV6-5 and TRBJ1-3, with TRBD1 identical over 10 bases. J gave up 7 bases and V 7 bases, and 10 bases lay outside the gene matches. This CDR3 has 15 amino acids. The germline V gene has CDR1 MNHEY and CDR2 SVGAGI. The chain's CDR3 is CASIRQGARRNTIYF. CDR3 DNA sequence: TGTGCCAGCATCCGACAGGGGGCACGGCGGAACACCATATATTTT.

The V and J genes are TRBV28 and TRBJ1-1, with 7 bases matching TRBD1. Germline V gene sequence: CDR1 MDHEN, CDR2 SYDVKM. CDR3 length: 14 residues. Losses at the gene ends were 3 bases for V and 5 bases for J; bases not matched to a gene: 6. CDR3 sequence: CASSLTHRGTEAFF. Here the CDR3 DNA reads TGTGCCAGCAGTTTGACCCACAGGGGAACTGAAGCTTTCTTT.

This clone was seen a handful of times. The junction shows a germline mismatch at one end, possibly a read error. This chain connects TRBV5-1 to TRBJ1-4; 8 positions agree with TRBD1. CDR3 length: 14 amino acids. The V gene's germline CDR1 is SGHRS and CDR2 YFSETQ. The CDR3 DNA follows: TGCGCCAGCATGACAGGGGATACTACTGAAAAACTGTTTTTT. Its protein product is CASMTGDTTEKLFF.

The chain uses TRBV7-2 and TRBJ1-1; D is unresolved. The germline V gene encodes CDR1 SGHTA and CDR2 FQGNSA. CDR3 length equals 17 residues. V was shortened by 2 bases and J by 4 bases, with 20 bases between the two germline ends. The DNA of the CDR3 is TGTGCCAGCAGCTTATTGGGCAGGCGCGTGCTCGGCACTGAAGCTTTCTTT. Translation: CASSLLGRRVLGTEAFF.

This chain connects TRBV2 to TRBJ1-1; 7 nucleotides agree with TRBD1. The trim removed 8 bases at V and 4 bases at J, leaving 13 bases unmatched. The V gene's germline CDR1 is SNHLY and CDR2 FYNNEI. The CDR3 is 15 amino acids. The DNA for the CDR3 is TGTGCCAGCGTGGAAACGACAGGGCTAGCCACTGAAGCTTTCTTT. Protein sequence: CASVETTGLATEAFF.

The chain combines TRBV7-8 with TRBJ1-2; 9 bases map to TRBD1. From germline, CDR1 is SGHVS and CDR2 FQNEAQ. The CDR3 runs to 14 residues. The trim removed 5 bases at V and 4 bases at J, leaving 5 bases unmatched. DNA for the CDR3: TGTGCCAGCAGCCCGTCGGACAGGGGCTATGGCTACACCTTC. This translates into CASSPSDRGYGYTF.